A single sample gave rise to the 10 T cell receptor beta chains below, sequenced in a study of T cells in Graves' hyperthyroidism and ophthalmopathy. Authors of the study amplified TCR beta CDR3 regions from RNA transcripts. During a first-round RT-PCR of the TCR CDR3, the HTBI primer set was used. In TCRdb, the multiplex PCR reads were re-called with MiXCR into one record per CDR3 protein. This sample has hundreds of thousands of distinct CDR3 sequences; about a sixth occur once, and the top ten carry approximately 7.5%. The sequencing input was blood. These receptors all stem from a woman aged 18 to 35 with Graves' hyperthyroidism.

V gene TRBV12-5 combines with J gene TRBJ1-3, with D hard to call. With 6 bases removed from V and 2 bases from J, the gap between germline ends came to 23 bases. Germline-derived CDR1 and CDR2 are LGHNT and FRNRAP. The CDR3 contains 18 residues. The CDR3 nucleotides read TGTGCTAGTGGGCCTACCAAAGAGGTCCTGTCGACTGGAAACACCATATATTTT. It encodes CASGPTKEVLSTGNTIYF.

This clonotype has just a few counts. V and J are TRBV5-1 and TRBJ1-4; 7 nucleotides line up with TRBD1. Germline V lookup: CDR1 SGHRS, CDR2 YFSETQ. This CDR3 has 14 residues. V gave up 4 bases and J gave up 4 bases; unmatched junction bases: 4. CDR3 sequence reads: CASSPGQHNEKLFF. The CDR3 DNA sequence: TGCGCCAGCAGCCCGGGACAGCATAATGAAAAACTGTTTTTT.

This clonotype was picked up many times. V is TRBV6-2 or TRBV6-3 and J is TRBJ2-3; D is ambiguous. The CDR3 consists of 13 residues. Germline V gene lookup returns CDR1 MNHEY and CDR2 SVGEGT. V was shortened by 7 bases and J by 6 bases, with 14 bases between the two germline ends. The CDR3 nucleotides read TGTGCCAGCACCAACGCGTATCGGGATACGCAGTATTTT. As protein: CASTNAYRDTQYF.

The table lists this clonotype with many counts. The chain links TRBV4-1 to TRBJ1-4; a possible D gene is TRBD1 (5 bases). This CDR3 region has 13 residues. With 4 bases removed from V and 8 bases from J, the gap between germline ends came to 11 bases. The germline V gene encodes CDR1 MGHRA and CDR2 YSYEKL. The CDR3 DNA reads as TGCGCCAGCAGCCGGGACTCCATGGAAAAACTGTTTTTT. It translates to CASSRDSMEKLFF.

This clonotype was seen a handful of times. A clone one base away is much larger, so this may be a read error. J is TRBJ2-5 and V is TRBV12-3 or TRBV12-4; the D gene is possibly TRBD1 (5 bases). The CDR3 covers 16 residues. This CDR3 reads CACSVSRVRVQETQYF. In nucleotides, the CDR3 is TGTGCCTGCAGCGTCTCCAGGGTCAGGGTCCAAGAGACCCAGTACTTC.

This clonotype occurred many times. The chain employs TRBV28 and TRBJ1-2; the match to TRBD1 covers 7 bases. This CDR3 is built from 19 residues. Losses at the gene ends were 6 bases for V and 2 bases for J; bases not matched to a gene: 21. Germline CDR1 is MDHEN and CDR2 is SYDVKM. DNA for the CDR3: TGTGCCAGCAGGTACCTCATCAACCTCCAAGGGGGCGCGAACTATGGCTACACCTTC. This codes for CASRYLINLQGGANYGYTF.

The chain uses TRBV20-1 and TRBJ2-5; 7 bases align to TRBD2. Losses at the gene ends were 3 bases for V and 6 bases for J; bases not matched to a gene: 13. Germline CDR1 is DFQATT and CDR2 is SNEGSKA (reference sequence). The CDR3 length is 15 residues. The CDR3 sequence: CSASPPGGPPKTQYF. In DNA form, the CDR3 reads TGCAGTGCTAGCCCGCCGGGGGGACCCCCAAAGACCCAGTACTTC.

V usage is TRBV11-3 and J usage is TRBJ2-1, with 11 bases aligning to TRBD1. In germline, CDR1 is SGHNT, CDR2 YENEEA. The CDR3 is 14 residues long. The V gene end was trimmed by 5 bases and the J gene end by 9 bases; junction bases not matched to a gene: 6. The CDR3 loop reads CASSRGQGAGEQFF. The CDR3 region has the DNA TGTGCCAGCAGCCGAGGACAGGGGGCCGGTGAGCAGTTCTTC.

This chain uses TRBV12-3 or TRBV12-4 with TRBJ1-2; D is uncertain. The CDR3 has 13 residues. V gave up 7 bases and J gave up 8 bases, with 17 bases separating them. In nucleotides, the CDR3 is TGTGCCAGCAATCCGTCGTCCGTTGGAGGCTACACCTTC. Protein: CASNPSSVGGYTF.

Only a few counts were recorded for this clonotype. This chain uses TRBV6-1 with TRBJ2-4, with 8 bases aligning to TRBD1. Germline V gene lookup returns CDR1 MNHNS and CDR2 SASEGT. The CDR3 is 18 amino acids. Losses at the gene ends were 6 bases for V and 0 bases for J; bases not matched to a gene: 13. In DNA form, the CDR3 reads TGTGCCAGCAGCCGACCAGGGGGCCCCGTCTTAGCCAAAAACATTCAGTACTTC. This sequence encodes CASSRPGGPVLAKNIQYF.